The 9 T cell receptor beta chains in this list originate from one sample, sequenced in a study of cytomegalovirus exposure and HLA in healthy donors. PCR was performed using 60 Vbeta and 13 Jbeta primers. The assay was immunoSEQ multiplex PCR, and TCRdb's table has in-frame clones only and misses some. In all, the sample yields tens of thousands of clones. Sequences were obtained from PBMCs. All receptors derive from a man aged 45-60 years in good health and CMV-seronegative.

V and J are TRBV4-1 and TRBJ2-1, with 10 bases that match TRBD2. J lost 2 bases, V lost 0 bases, and 1 base had no gene match. Germline V gene sequence: CDR1 MGHRA, CDR2 YSYEKL. CDR3 length: 16 residues. Here the CDR3 DNA reads TGCGCCAGCAGCCAAGAAGCGGGGGGGACCTACAATGAGCAGTTCTTC. Translated: CASSQEAGGTYNEQFF.

The chain couples TRBV9 to TRBJ1-1, with D possibly TRBD1 on 6 matching bases. In germline, CDR1 is SGDLS, CDR2 YYNGEE. There are 15 residues in the CDR3. Deletions cut 3 bases from V and 1 base from J, with 13 bases between. The CDR3 DNA reads as TGTGCCAGCAGCGCCGCGGGGGGGGCGAACACTGAAGCTTTCTTT. It translates to CASSAAGGANTEAFF. The full variable domain, in which reference TRBV9 and TRBJ1-1 provide the parts outside the CDR3, is DSGVTQTPKHLITATGQRVTLRCSPRSGDLSVYWYQQSLDQGLQFLIQYYNGEERAKGNILERFSAQQFPDLHSELNLSSLELGDSALYFCASSAAGGANTEAFFGQGTRLTVV.

CDR3 region: CASSTGQGTEAFF. The CDR3 nucleotides read TGTGCCAGTAGTACGGGACAAGGGACTGAAGCTTTCTTT. The chain carries TRBV19 and TRBJ1-1; weak D call: TRBD1 (6 bases). This CDR3 spans 13 amino acids. The V gene lost 4 bases and the J gene lost 5 bases, with 11 bases spanning the gap. In germline, CDR1 is LNHDA, CDR2 SQIVND (reference sequence).

The CDR3 sequence is CASRVYGQGSAQPQHF. CDR3 nucleotide sequence: TGTGCCAGCAGGGTTTACGGCCAGGGGTCGGCTCAGCCCCAGCATTTT. V and J are TRBV28 and TRBJ1-5; D is perhaps TRBD1 (6 bases). Germline assignment: CDR1 MDHEN and CDR2 SYDVKM. V was pared by 6 bases and J by 6 bases, with 21 bases between. CDR3 length: 16 residues.

The chain carries TRBV6-4 and TRBJ2-2, with TRBD2 as a possible D gene (5 bases). V was shortened by 3 bases and J by 7 bases, with 12 bases between the two germline ends. The CDR3 has 14 amino acids. In germline, CDR1 is MRHNA, CDR2 SNTAGT. The CDR3 loop reads CASSEEDFGGELFF. CDR3 DNA: TGTGCCAGCAGTGAGGAGGACTTCGGCGGGGAGCTGTTTTTT.

The V and J genes are TRBV5-6 and TRBJ1-2, with 8 bases lining up with TRBD1. Losses at the gene ends were 1 base for V and 12 bases for J; bases not matched to a gene: 11. The CDR3 has 14 residues. Germline V CDR1 and CDR2: SGHDT, YYEEEE. The CDR3: CASSLNSGGDYDTF. The CDR3 region has the DNA TGTGCCAGCAGCTTGAACTCAGGGGGCGATTACGACACCTTC. Full variable domain (missing parts from reference TRBV5-6 and TRBJ1-2): DAGVTQSPTHLIKTRGQQVTLRCSPKSGHDTVSWYQQALGQGPQFIFQYYEEEERQRGNFPDRFSGHQFPNYSSELNVNALLLGDSALYLCASSLNSGGDYDTFGSGTRLTVV.

The chain joins TRBV5-4 to TRBJ1-3, with D unresolved. The CDR3 has 13 residues. The germline V gene encodes CDR1 SGHNT and CDR2 YYREEE (reference sequence). The ends were cut back, 5 bases at V and 4 bases at J, with 10 bases in the middle. This CDR3 reads CASRAWAGNTIYF. DNA of the CDR3: TGTGCCAGCAGGGCTTGGGCGGGAAACACCATATATTTT.

J is TRBJ2-5 and V is TRBV28; 12 bases fit TRBD2. Germline V gives CDR1 MDHEN, CDR2 SYDVKM. Losses at the gene ends were 2 bases for V and 3 bases for J; bases not matched to a gene: 1. This CDR3 is 15 amino acids long. The CDR3, as DNA: TGTGCCAGCAGTTTACCTAGCGGGGGGGAAGAGACCCAGTACTTC. This gives the protein CASSLPSGGEETQYF.

This chain joins TRBV6-5 and TRBJ2-7; 9 bases are shared with TRBD1. This CDR3 has 14 residues. Per germline, CDR1 MNHEY and CDR2 SVGAGI. Trimming removed 6 bases from V and 2 bases from J; junction bases left unmatched: 5. As DNA, the CDR3 is TGTGCCAGCAGCCGACAGGGGGGACCCTACGAGCAGTACTTC. This codes for CASSRQGGPYEQYF.